This T cell receptor (beta chain) stems from a study of blood T cells in healthy people across ages. Findings and caveats of the study: As naive T cell percentage varied, TCR beta diversity correlated strongly with it. Long-lived and aged donors differed, with more naive CD4+ cells and higher diversity in the long-lived.

No fewer than 5 micrograms of total RNA were isolated from every sample. A sample-barcoded 5' primer and a J-beta primer mix were used in a second PCR of about 6 to 12 cycles. TCRdb used MiXCR to reprocess the 5' RACE reads, holding one entry per CDR3 protein. This repertoire shows about 900,000 distinct CDR3 sequences, around 68% found once; its top ten account for roughly a quarter. In the case of this clonotype: The antigen remains undetermined.

This TCR derives from a man aged 30 to 45 in good health. The sample taken for sequencing was blood.

The CDR3, as DNA: TGCGCCAGCAGCCAGGACAGGGTACGTGCGAGCTCCTACAATGAGCAGTACTTC. It is translated as CASSQDRVRASSYNEQYF. This chain connects TRBV5-1 to TRBJ2-1, with 8 bases fitting TRBD1. TRBJ2-7 matches the DNA end more closely, so the J call is doubtful. Looked up from germline, CDR1 is SGHRS and CDR2 is YFSETQ. The CDR3 covers 18 residues.